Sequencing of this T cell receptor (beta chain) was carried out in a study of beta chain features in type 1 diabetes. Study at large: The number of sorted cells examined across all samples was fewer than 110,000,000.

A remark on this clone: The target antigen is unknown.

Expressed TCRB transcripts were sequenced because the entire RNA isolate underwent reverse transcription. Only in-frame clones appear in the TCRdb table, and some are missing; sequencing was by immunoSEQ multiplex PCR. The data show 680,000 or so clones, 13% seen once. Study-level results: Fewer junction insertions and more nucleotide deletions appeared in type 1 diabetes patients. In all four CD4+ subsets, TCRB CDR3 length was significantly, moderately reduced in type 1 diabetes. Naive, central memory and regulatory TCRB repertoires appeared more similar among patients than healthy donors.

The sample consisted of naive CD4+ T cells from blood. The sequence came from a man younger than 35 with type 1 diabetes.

For the CDR3, the DNA is TGTGCCAGTGGGCAGGGTAATCAGCCCCAGCATTTT. Translation gives CASGQGNQPQHF. The chain employs TRBV19 and TRBJ1-5; maybe TRBD1 (5 bases). CDR3 size: 12 residues. The V end was cut by 8 bases, the J end by 4 bases, with 9 bases between. CDR1 is LNHDA, CDR2 SQIVND, per germline (reference sequence).